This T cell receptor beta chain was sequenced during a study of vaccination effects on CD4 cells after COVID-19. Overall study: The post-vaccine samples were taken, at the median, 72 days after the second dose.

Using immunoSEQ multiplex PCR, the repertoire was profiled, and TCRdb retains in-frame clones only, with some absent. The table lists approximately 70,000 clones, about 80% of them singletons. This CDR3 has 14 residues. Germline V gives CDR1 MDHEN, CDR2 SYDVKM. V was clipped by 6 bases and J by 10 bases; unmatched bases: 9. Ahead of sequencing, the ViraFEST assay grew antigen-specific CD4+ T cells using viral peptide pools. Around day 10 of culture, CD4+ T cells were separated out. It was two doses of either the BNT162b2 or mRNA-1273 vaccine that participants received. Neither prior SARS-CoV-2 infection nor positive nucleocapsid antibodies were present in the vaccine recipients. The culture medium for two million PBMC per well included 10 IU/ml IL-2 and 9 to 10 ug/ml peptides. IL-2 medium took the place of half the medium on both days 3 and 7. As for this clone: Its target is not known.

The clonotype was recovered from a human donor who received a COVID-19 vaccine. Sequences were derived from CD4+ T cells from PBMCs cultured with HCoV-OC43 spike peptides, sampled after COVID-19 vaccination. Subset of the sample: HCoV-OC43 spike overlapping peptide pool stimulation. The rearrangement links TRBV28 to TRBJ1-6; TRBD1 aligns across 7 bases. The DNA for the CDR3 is TGTGCCAGCAGCAATGACAGGGTCGAATCACCCCTCCACTTT. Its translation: CASSNDRVESPLHF.